What follows are 29 T cell receptor beta chains derived from one specimen sequenced in a study of cytomegalovirus exposure and HLA in healthy donors listed by TCRdb under 2017. Libraries were constructed by the immunoSEQ multiplex PCR assay. For the multiplex PCR, a mixture combining 60 forward primers for TCR Vbeta segments and 13 reverse primers for TCR Jbeta segments was used. TCRdb re-hosts the immuneACCESS table, in-frame sequences only. Its copies lack some clones; in the studies checked, an unresolved V gene accounts for under half of them, and the cause for the rest is not known. This sample is represented by about 82,000 clones; roughly 72% of them were singletons. The biggest ten clones account for over 7.5% of the sample. The sample taken for sequencing was PBMCs. The receptors derive from a man aged 35 to 55 in good health and CMV-seropositive.

The genes are TRBV29-1 and TRBJ2-3; TRBD1 might be the D (6 bases). The V gene lost 4 bases and the J gene lost 2 bases, with 13 bases spanning the gap. Germline assignment: CDR1 SQVTM and CDR2 ANQGSEA. The CDR3 has 14 residues. The CDR3 coding sequence is TGCAGCGTTGGGTTCGCAGGGGTCACAGATACGCAGTATTTT. It encodes CSVGFAGVTDTQYF.

The chain is built from TRBV11-2 and TRBJ1-2, with 7 bases identical to TRBD1. V trimming: 2 bases; J trimming: 8 bases; junction bases outside the gene matches: 5. Germline CDR1 and CDR2: SGHAT and FQNNGV. CDR3 length: 13 amino acids. As DNA, the CDR3 is TGTGCCAGCAGCTTAAGACAGGGCGAAGGCTACACCTTC. This translates into CASSLRQGEGYTF.

The CDR3 coding sequence is TGTGCCAGCAGCACGGGACTAGCTGGCTACGAGCAGTACTTC. Residues: CASSTGLAGYEQYF. The V gene is TRBV7-2, the J gene TRBJ2-7; 9 positions match TRBD2. The CDR3 length is 14 residues. CDR1 is SGHTA, CDR2 FQGNSA, per germline. V dropped 5 bases and J dropped 3; count of bases not matched to a gene: 5.

The chain recombines TRBV27 with TRBJ1-2; 10 bases line up with TRBD1. Per the germline V gene, CDR1 is MNHEY and CDR2 is SMNVEV (reference sequence). The J segment lost 8 bases and the V segment lost 6 bases, leaving 12 bases of the junction unmatched. The CDR3 consists of 15 residues. CDR3 coding DNA: TGTGCCAGCAGCAAACTCCGGGACAGGGGCTCGGGCTACACCTTC. Residues: CASSKLRDRGSGYTF.

V is TRBV30 and J is TRBJ2-5, with TRBD2 as a possible D gene (5 bases). V was trimmed by 5 bases and J by 1 base, leaving 11 bases between them. Germline V gene sequence: CDR1 GTSNPN, CDR2 SVGIG (reference sequence). The CDR3 consists of 13 residues. The chain's CDR3 is CAWEEATQETQYF. CDR3 DNA: TGTGCCTGGGAGGAGGCGACCCAAGAGACCCAGTACTTC.

J is TRBJ1-3 and V is TRBV2; possible D gene TRBD1, 5 bases. Germline CDR1 reads SNHLY; CDR2 reads FYNNEI. The CDR3 is 15 amino acids. Trimming left V 5 bases short and J 0 bases short, with 11 bases between. The CDR3 sequence is CASSSQGSSGNTIYF. The CDR3, as DNA: TGTGCCAGCAGTTCCCAGGGCAGCTCTGGAAACACCATATATTTT. Looking up the rest from reference TRBV2 and TRBJ1-3 gives the full variable domain: EPEVTQTPSHQVTQMGQEVILRCVPISNHLYFYWYRQILGQKVEFLVSFYNNEISEKSEIFDDQFSVERPDGSNFTLKIRSTKLEDSAMYFCASSSQGSSGNTIYFGEGSWLTVV.

The CDR3: CASSLGQTNTEAFF. The CDR3 DNA sequence: TGTGCCAGCAGCCTGGGACAGACGAACACTGAAGCTTTCTTT. The chain has TRBV28 and TRBJ1-1; 7 bases fit TRBD1. In germline, CDR1 is MDHEN, CDR2 SYDVKM. V was clipped by 6 bases and J by 1 base; unmatched bases: 5. The CDR3 runs 14 residues. The full variable domain, with the rest looked up from reference TRBV28 and TRBJ1-1, is DVKVTQSSRYLVKRTGEKVFLECVQDMDHENMFWYRQDPGLGLRLIYFSYDVKMKEKGDIPEGYSVSREKKERFSLILESASTNQTSMYLCASSLGQTNTEAFFGQGTRLTVV.

The chain uses TRBV4-1 and TRBJ1-2, with 8 positions matching TRBD1. Germline values: CDR1 MGHRA, CDR2 YSYEKL. Germline trimming cut 1 base from V and 2 bases from J; bases unmatched to any gene: 6. The CDR3 is 16 amino acids. CDR3 residues: CASSQVRGLWNYGYTF. The CDR3 nucleotides are TGCGCCAGCAGCCAAGTCAGGGGGCTGTGGAACTATGGCTACACCTTC.

V gene TRBV7-6 combines with J gene TRBJ2-5; 7 bases fit TRBD2. The J call may be wrong; the DNA end is better matched by TRBJ2-7. The CDR3 covers 15 residues. Looked up from germline, CDR1 is SGHVS and CDR2 is FNYEAQ. The chain's CDR3 is CASSLVAGVPYEQYF. In nucleotides, the CDR3 is TGTGCCAGCAGCTTAGTGGCGGGGGTACCCTACGAGCAGTACTTC.

The V gene is TRBV11-3, the J gene TRBJ2-1; no clear D gene. Trimming pared 0 bases from V and 6 bases from J, leaving 12 bases between. The germline gives CDR1 SGHNT, CDR2 YENEEA. This CDR3 spans 15 amino acids. The CDR3 region has the DNA TGTGCCAGCAGCTTAGATGGCGGAAAACCCAATGAGCAGTTCTTC. This sequence encodes CASSLDGGKPNEQFF.

The count of this clone is one. The rearrangement links TRBV7-9 to TRBJ1-2, with 7 positions matching TRBD1. The V gene end was trimmed by 3 bases and the J gene end by 3 bases; junction bases not matched to a gene: 7. The length of the CDR3 is 15 residues. CDR1 SEHNR and CDR2 FQNEAQ come from the germline V gene (reference sequence). The chain's CDR3 is CASSLDDREYYGYTF. The CDR3, as DNA: TGTGCCAGCAGCTTGGATGACAGGGAATACTATGGCTACACCTTC.

The gene calls are TRBV7-6 and TRBJ2-5; the match to TRBD1 covers 10 bases. The CDR3 is made up of 15 amino acids. V dropped 4 bases and J dropped 1; count of bases not matched to a gene: 3. Germline V CDR1 and CDR2: SGHVS, FNYEAQ. As DNA, the CDR3 is TGTGCCAGCAGCTGGGGACAGGGGACCCAAGAGACCCAGTACTTC. This gives the protein CASSWGQGTQETQYF.

The chain is built from TRBV6-5 and TRBJ2-3, with 8 bases lining up with TRBD1. Germline-derived CDR1 and CDR2 are MNHEY and SVGAGI. The CDR3 spans 14 residues. Trimming cost V 7 bases and J 4 bases; bases outside gene matches: 7. The CDR3 reads CASNNGQGADTQYF. In DNA form, the CDR3 reads TGTGCCAGCAATAACGGACAGGGCGCAGATACGCAGTATTTT.

This chain uses TRBV6-4 with TRBJ2-2, with 7 bases that match TRBD1. The CDR3 loop spans 13 amino acids. Germline trimming cut 5 bases from V and 7 bases from J; bases unmatched to any gene: 4. CDR1 is MRHNA and CDR2 is SNTAGT in the germline V gene. The CDR3 loop reads CASSTTGSGELFF. CDR3 coding DNA: TGTGCCAGCAGTACGACAGGGAGCGGGGAGCTGTTTTTT.

This clone was seen more than once but under ten times. The genes are TRBV7-3 and TRBJ2-3; D is uncertain. The germline CDR1 and CDR2 sequences are SGHTA and FQGTGA. CDR3 length equals 13 residues. Between the trimmed V and J ends, which lost 5 bases and 0 bases, there was a span of 6 bases. DNA for the CDR3: TGTGCCAGCAGCGCGACTAGCACAGATACGCAGTATTTT. It is translated as CASSATSTDTQYF.

J is TRBJ2-5 and V is TRBV6-5, with D possibly TRBD1 on 7 matching bases. Gene TRBJ2-7 matches the end of the DNA better, so the J call may be wrong. The length of the CDR3 is 14 residues. In germline, CDR1 is MNHEY, CDR2 SVGAGI. CDR3 nucleotides: TGTGCCAGCAGTTCGGGGGACAGATCCTACGAGCAGTACTTC. Translating gives CASSSGDRSYEQYF.

This chain uses TRBV5-4 with TRBJ2-6; 8 bases agree with TRBD1. This CDR3 has 16 amino acids. The V gene's germline CDR1 is SGHNT and CDR2 YYREEE (reference sequence). The V and J ends lost 0 bases and 4 bases, in that order; junction bases with no gene match: 3. The CDR3 DNA is TGTGCCAGCAGCTTGGGCAGGGGGCAAGGGGCCAACGTCCTGACTTTC. Translated, it gives CASSLGRGQGANVLTF. The complete variable domain, with remaining parts taken from reference TRBV5-4 and TRBJ2-6, reads ETGVTQSPTHLIKTRGQQVTLRCSSQSGHNTVSWYQQALGQGPQFIFQYYREEENGRGNFPPRFSGLQFPNYSSELNVNALELDDSALYLCASSLGRGQGANVLTFGAGSRLTVL.

The rearrangement uses TRBV13 and TRBJ1-1; 11 nucleotides line up with TRBD1. CDR3 length equals 14 residues. V lost 4 bases, J lost 2 bases, and 0 bases stayed unmatched. Germline CDR1 and CDR2: PRHDT and FYEKMQ (reference sequence). The CDR3 spells CASSWTGGNTEAFF. The CDR3 nucleotides read TGTGCCAGCAGCTGGACAGGGGGCAACACTGAAGCTTTCTTT.

This rearrangement joins TRBV19 to TRBJ1-1, with D unresolved. Per germline, CDR1 LNHDA and CDR2 SQIVND (reference sequence). CDR3 length: 13 amino acids. V was cut by 9 bases and J by 0 bases, with 11 bases left in between. This CDR3 is CASCVQMNTEAFF. The CDR3 DNA reads TGTGCCAGCTGCGTTCAAATGAACACTGAAGCTTTCTTT.

This clone was seen more than once but under ten times. This chain's CDR3 is CASSDGGGMSNQPQHF. CDR3 DNA sequence: TGTGCCAGCAGCGACGGGGGTGGGATGAGCAATCAGCCCCAGCATTTT. The J gene is TRBJ1-5, the V gene TRBV5-4; weak D call: TRBD1 (5 bases). There are 16 residues in the CDR3. The germline gives CDR1 SGHNT, CDR2 YYREEE (reference sequence). Trimming stripped 4 bases from V and 1 base from J, with 15 bases between.

V gene TRBV27 combines with J gene TRBJ1-5, with a tentative D call TRBD1 (6 bases). V was trimmed by 4 bases and J by 1 base, leaving 20 bases between them. Germline CDR1 MNHEY, CDR2 SMNVEV (reference sequence). The CDR3 extends over 18 amino acids. The CDR3 region is CASSSYLRRGWSNQPQHF. The CDR3 DNA follows: TGTGCCAGCAGTTCATATCTACGCAGGGGTTGGAGCAATCAGCCCCAGCATTTT.

By share, this clone counts as medium-sized. The chain carries TRBV5-8 and TRBJ2-6; 7 nucleotides line up with TRBD1. From germline, CDR1 is SGHTS and CDR2 YDEGEE. The CDR3 is made up of 18 amino acids. Trimming removed 6 bases from V and 2 bases from J; junction bases left unmatched: 14. CDR3 residues: CASKIDRDTYAGANVLTF. In nucleotides, the CDR3 is TGTGCCAGCAAAATTGACAGGGATACCTACGCTGGGGCCAACGTCCTGACTTTC.

As concerns this clone: One end of the junction varies from germline; a read error may be responsible. The chain is built from TRBV13 and TRBJ1-2, with a tentative D call TRBD1 (6 bases). Germline CDR1 is PRHDT and CDR2 is FYEKMQ (reference sequence). The CDR3 contains 16 residues. The CDR3 protein is CASSWGHGPDFYGYPF. DNA of the CDR3: TGTGCCAGCAGCTGGGGACACGGCCCGGACTTCTATGGCTACCCCTTC.

This clone was recorded a few times. This chain links TRBV4-2 with TRBJ1-1; no definite D call. CDR1 is LGHNA, CDR2 YNFKEQ, per germline. CDR3 size: 15 residues. The V gene lost 1 base and the J gene lost 1 base, with 10 bases spanning the gap. The CDR3 spells CASSQAPESNTEAFF. The CDR3 region has the DNA TGTGCCAGCAGCCAAGCCCCAGAATCGAACACTGAAGCTTTCTTT.

The chain couples TRBV7-8 to TRBJ2-3, with D perhaps matching TRBD2 (6 bases). The CDR3 consists of 18 residues. Germline V gene data show CDR1 as SGHVS and CDR2 as FQNEAQ. V lost 2 bases, J lost 4 bases, and 22 bases lay in between. The CDR3 sequence: CASSLYSGTAGESDTQYF. CDR3 in DNA: TGTGCCAGCAGCTTATATAGCGGTACCGCCGGCGAGTCAGATACGCAGTATTTT.

The rearrangement joins TRBV29-1 to TRBJ2-3; the match to TRBD2 covers 7 bases. The J segment lost 6 bases and the V segment lost 6 bases, leaving 9 bases of the junction unmatched. Germline values: CDR1 SQVTM, CDR2 ANQGSEA. This CDR3 region has 13 residues. This chain's CDR3 is CSVHGEGPDTQYF. The CDR3 DNA is TGCAGCGTCCATGGGGAGGGCCCCGATACGCAGTATTTT.

The V gene is TRBV29-1, the J gene TRBJ2-1; TRBD2 aligns across 8 bases. V lost 6 bases to trimming and J lost 3 bases; unmatched junction nucleotides: 7. The CDR3 runs 14 residues. Per the germline V gene, CDR1 is SQVTM and CDR2 is ANQGSEA. CDR3 region: CSVAETSVYNEQFF. CDR3 nucleotides: TGCAGCGTGGCCGAGACTAGCGTCTACAATGAGCAGTTCTTC.

In its sample, this clone was seen once. The V gene is TRBV19, the J gene TRBJ1-2; D unresolved. The CDR3 runs to 14 residues. Trimming took off 0 bases at V and 2 bases at J, with 7 bases between the two ends. Germline CDR1 is LNHDA and CDR2 is SQIVND (reference sequence). In DNA, the CDR3 is TGTGCCAGTAGTATAGACAGACAAAACTATGGCTACACCTTC. Translated, it gives CASSIDRQNYGYTF.

The chain recombines TRBV27 with TRBJ1-5; TRBD1 might be the D (5 bases). The germline V gene encodes CDR1 MNHEY and CDR2 SMNVEV (reference sequence). The length of the CDR3 is 17 residues. Deletions cut 5 bases from V and 3 bases from J, with 20 bases between. The CDR3 bases are TGTGCCAGCAGTCCCGCGGGGACCCTAAATTCCAATCAGCCCCAGCATTTT. Its protein product is CASSPAGTLNSNQPQHF.